This entry features one TCR beta chain sequence. Its antigen is unidentified. All TRB cDNA libraries came from 5' RACE performed with UMI labels. TCRdb reanalyzed the 5' RACE reads, giving one entry per CDR3 protein sequence and no DNA. The sample totals some 110,000 distinct CDR3 sequences; its top ten clones hold 0.3% to 0.45%. The data originate from a study of CXCR3-negative and CXCR3-positive naive CD8 T cells. In the study overall: Each library gave roughly 1.6 +/- 0.3 million of some 150 million TRB reads.

Study-level findings and limits: Naive cells with CXCR3 showed TRB CDR3s that were more hydrophobic than those in CXCR3-negative naive cells. Similar levels of surface CD5 were seen between naive subsets; TCR strength was inferred from TRB CDR3 properties. Diversity in memory CD8+ cells fell much lower than the comparably high levels seen in both naive subsets.

This TCR was sampled from a human donor in good health. Some clones in this sample may be carry-over from other donors' samples. What was sequenced was naive CXCR3+ CD8+ T cells from blood. Indicated subset: CD45RO-CCR7+CD27+CD95- naive CD8+ T cells expressing CXCR3 (TNR3+).

CDR3 in amino acids: CSARDMGRGPEAFF. J is TRBJ1-1 and V is TRBV20-1; the TCRdb call, TRBD1, lacks DNA for checking. This CDR3 is built from 14 residues. Germline V gene sequence: CDR1 DFQATT, CDR2 SNEGSKA (reference sequence).